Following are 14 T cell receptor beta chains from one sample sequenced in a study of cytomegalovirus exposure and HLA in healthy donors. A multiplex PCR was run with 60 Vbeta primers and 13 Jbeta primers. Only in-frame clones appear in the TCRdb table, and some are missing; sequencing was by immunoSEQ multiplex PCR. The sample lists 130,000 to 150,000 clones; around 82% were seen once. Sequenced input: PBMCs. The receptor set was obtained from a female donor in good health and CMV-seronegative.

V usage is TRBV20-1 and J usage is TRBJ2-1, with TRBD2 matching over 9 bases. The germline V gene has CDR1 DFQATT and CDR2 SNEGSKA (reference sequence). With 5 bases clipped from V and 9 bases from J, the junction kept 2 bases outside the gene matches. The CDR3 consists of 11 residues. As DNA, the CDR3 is TGCAGTGCTCGACTAGCGGTTGAGCAGTTCTTC. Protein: CSARLAVEQFF.

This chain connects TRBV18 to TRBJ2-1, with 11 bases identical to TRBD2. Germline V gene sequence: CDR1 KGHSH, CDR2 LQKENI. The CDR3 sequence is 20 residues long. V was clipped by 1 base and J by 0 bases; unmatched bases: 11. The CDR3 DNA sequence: TGTGCCAGCTCACCACGTTCCGGGACTAGCGGAGGTAGCTCCTACAATGAGCAGTTCTTC. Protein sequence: CASSPRSGTSGGSSYNEQFF.

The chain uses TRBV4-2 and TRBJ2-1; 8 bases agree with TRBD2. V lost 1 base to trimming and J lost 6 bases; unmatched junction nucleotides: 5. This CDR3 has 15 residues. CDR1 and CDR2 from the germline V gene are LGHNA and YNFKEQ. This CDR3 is CASSQAVGLVNEQFF. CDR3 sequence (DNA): TGTGCCAGCAGCCAAGCGGTGGGACTAGTCAATGAGCAGTTCTTC.

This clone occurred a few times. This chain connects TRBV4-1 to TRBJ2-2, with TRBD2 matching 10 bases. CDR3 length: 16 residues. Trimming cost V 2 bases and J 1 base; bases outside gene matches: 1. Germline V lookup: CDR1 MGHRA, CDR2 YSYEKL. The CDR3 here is CASSQRTSGNTGELFF. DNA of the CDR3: TGCGCCAGCAGCCAACGGACTAGCGGGAACACCGGGGAGCTGTTTTTT.

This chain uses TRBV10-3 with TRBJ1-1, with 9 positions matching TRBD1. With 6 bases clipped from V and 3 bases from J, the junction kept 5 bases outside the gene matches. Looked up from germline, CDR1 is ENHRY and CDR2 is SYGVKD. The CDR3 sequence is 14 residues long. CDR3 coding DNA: TGTGCCATCAGAGAAACAGGGGGCTACACTGAAGCTTTCTTT. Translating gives CAIRETGGYTEAFF.

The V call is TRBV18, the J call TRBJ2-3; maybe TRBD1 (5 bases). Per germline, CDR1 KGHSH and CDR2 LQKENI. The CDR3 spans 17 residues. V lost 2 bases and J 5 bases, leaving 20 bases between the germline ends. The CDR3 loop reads CASSPKVQETQGDTQYF. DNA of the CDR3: TGTGCCAGCTCACCAAAAGTACAGGAGACCCAGGGAGATACGCAGTATTTT.

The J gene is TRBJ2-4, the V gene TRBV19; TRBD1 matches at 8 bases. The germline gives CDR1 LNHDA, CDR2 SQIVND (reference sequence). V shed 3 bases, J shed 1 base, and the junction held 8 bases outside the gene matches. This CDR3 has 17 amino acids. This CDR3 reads CASSILRGQGAKNIQYF. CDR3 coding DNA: TGTGCCAGTAGTATCCTCAGGGGGCAGGGGGCCAAAAACATTCAGTACTTC. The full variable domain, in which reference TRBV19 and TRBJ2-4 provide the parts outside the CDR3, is DGGITQSPKYLFRKEGQNVTLSCEQNLNHDAMYWYRQDPGQGLRLIYYSQIVNDFQKGDIAEGYSVSREKKESFPLTVTSAQKNPTAFYLCASSILRGQGAKNIQYFGAGTRLSVL.

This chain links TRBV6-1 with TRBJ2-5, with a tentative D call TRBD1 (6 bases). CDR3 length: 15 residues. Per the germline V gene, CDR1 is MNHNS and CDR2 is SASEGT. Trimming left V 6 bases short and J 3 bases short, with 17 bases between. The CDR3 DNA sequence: TGTGCCAGCAGATCGGGGACAAGGTCGGAAGAGACCCAGTACTTC. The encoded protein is CASRSGTRSEETQYF.

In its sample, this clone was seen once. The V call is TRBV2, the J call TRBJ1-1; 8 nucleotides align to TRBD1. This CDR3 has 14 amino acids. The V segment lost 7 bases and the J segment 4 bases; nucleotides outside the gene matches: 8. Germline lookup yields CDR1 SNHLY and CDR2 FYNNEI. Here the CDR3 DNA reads TGTGCCAGCACTACTACAGGGGGGGGCACTGAAGCTTTCTTT. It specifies CASTTTGGGTEAFF. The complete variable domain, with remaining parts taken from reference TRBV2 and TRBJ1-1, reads EPEVTQTPSHQVTQMGQEVILRCVPISNHLYFYWYRQILGQKVEFLVSFYNNEISEKSEIFDDQFSVERPDGSNFTLKIRSTKLEDSAMYFCASTTTGGGTEAFFGQGTRLTVV.

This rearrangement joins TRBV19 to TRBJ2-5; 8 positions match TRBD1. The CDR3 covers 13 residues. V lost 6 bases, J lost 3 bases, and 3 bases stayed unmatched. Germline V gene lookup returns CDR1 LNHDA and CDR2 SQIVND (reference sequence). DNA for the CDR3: TGTGCCAGTAGGATGACAGGGGAAGAGACCCAGTACTTC. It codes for CASRMTGEETQYF.

Here the CDR3 reads CASSERRAGQFGNQPQHF. As DNA, the CDR3 is TGTGCCAGCAGTGAACGTCGTGCAGGTCAATTTGGCAATCAGCCCCAGCATTTT. The chain uses TRBV2 and TRBJ1-5; D call uncertain. Trimming cost V 2 bases and J 2 bases, with 19 bases left between them. The germline CDR1 and CDR2 sequences are SNHLY and FYNNEI. This CDR3 spans 18 amino acids.

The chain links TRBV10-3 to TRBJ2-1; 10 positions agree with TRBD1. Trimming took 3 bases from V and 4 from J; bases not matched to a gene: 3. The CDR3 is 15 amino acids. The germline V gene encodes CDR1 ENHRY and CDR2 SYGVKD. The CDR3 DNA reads TGTGCCATCAGTGACCGGGACAGGGGTTACAATGAGCAGTTCTTC. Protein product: CAISDRDRGYNEQFF.

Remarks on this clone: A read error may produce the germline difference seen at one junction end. The chain's CDR3 is CASSQSGEQFF. The CDR3 DNA reads as TGCGCCAGCAGTCAGTCCGGTGAGCAGTTCTTC. This chain uses TRBV10-2 with TRBJ2-1; D gene unclear. Per germline, CDR1 WSHSY and CDR2 SAAADI. There are 11 residues in the CDR3.

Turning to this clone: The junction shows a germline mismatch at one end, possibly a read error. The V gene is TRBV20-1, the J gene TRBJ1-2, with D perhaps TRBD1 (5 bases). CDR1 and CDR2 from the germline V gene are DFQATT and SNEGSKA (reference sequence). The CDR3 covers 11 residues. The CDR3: CSARQGSGYPF. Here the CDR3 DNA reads TGCAGTGCTAGACAGGGTAGTGGCTACCCCTTC.